The entry below describes one TCR beta chain. Its cognate antigen has yet to be identified. One base away there is no much larger clone; base qualities are not given. This record comes from a study of control samples from healthy donors and cancer patients (dated by TCRdb to the early 2020s). The V and J ends are trimmed by 6 bases and 5 bases, leaving 14 bases between them. The cysteine opens and the phenylalanine closes a CDR3 of 13 amino acids. Only CDR3 DNA is held: 39 bases, read in frame from base 1. Taken from the germline V gene (reference sequence), the CDR1 and CDR2 loops are SEHNR and FQNEAQ. The receptor library was made with the immunoSEQ multiplex PCR assay. TCRdb holds this immuneACCESS table with in-frame rearrangements only. Some clones are missing; in checked studies, unresolved V genes explain under half, and the rest has no known cause. Counted in this sample were roughly 100,000 clones; approximately 90% of them appeared once. The top ten constitute 2% to 2.5% of the sample.

The receptor's source is a woman aged 18-35 years in good health. The V and J genes are TRBV7-9 and TRBJ2-7; TRBD1 is possibly the D segment (6 matching bases). Input material: blood. This receptor carries the CDR3 CASRTGPVDEQYF. The nucleotide sequence is given as TGTGCCAGCAGAACAGGGCCGGTGGACGAGCAGTACTTC.